This T cell receptor (beta chain) originates from a study of T-cell reconstitution after alpha-beta-depleted transplantation in children (dated by TCRdb to about 2016). Describing the broader study: The study quantitatively tracked T-cell immune reconstitution after TCRalphabeta/CD19-depleted allogeneic hematopoietic cell transplantation in children using TCR repertoire profiling.

What the work shows at the level of the full study, not this receptor alone: About two months after transplant, the apparently early recovery of alphabetaT-cell counts reportedly depended on just several hundred clones that had expanded rapidly and came from non-depleted graft cells. In some patients, the high TCRbeta diversity seen at day 60 was put down to recipient T cells and intrathymic progenitors that had survived conditioning. Over subsequent months, a decline in hyperexpanded clone frequencies was noted, and after one year, T-cell counts and TCRbeta diversity were mostly ascribed to newly produced T cells.

CDR1 DFQATT and CDR2 SNEGSKA were looked up in the germline V gene (reference sequence). Trimming costs V 5 bases and J 2 bases, and their ends lie 19 bases apart. The CDR3 measures 16 amino acids from cysteine to phenylalanine. The sequence is cut down to CDR3 DNA, 48 bases in frame from base 1. This clonotype was seen more than once but under ten times. Its antigen is currently not known. There are no base qualities to consult, and no much larger clone falls within one base. Library preparation was by PCR. Sequenced using an Illumina HiSeq 2500. TCR libraries were prepared with molecular barcoding, using unique molecular identifiers to normalize TCRbeta repertoire quantification. TCRdb itself trimmed the public reads at Q25 with fastp, ran MiXCR and retained productive beta chains. Each CDR3 protein gets just one entry, which takes the most common genes and DNA from the rows behind it. A total of roughly 670,000 distinct CDR3 sequences appear in this sample, roughly 13% of them only once. Around 0.76% of the sample is in the top ten clones.

The intended sense of this specimen's treatment or condition label: allogeneic hematopoietic cell transplantation with graft depleted of TCRalphabeta T cells and CD19 B cells. Transplant recipients were children who received TCRalphabeta/CD19-depleted allogeneic hematopoietic cell grafts. The receptor chain draws on TRBV20-1 and TRBJ2-1; TRBD2 might be the D gene, on 6 matching bases. The sequence was obtained from a girl aged 2-15 years with congenital amegakaryocytic thrombocytopenia, due to receive a stem cell transplant. Source: PBMCs, taken before TCRalphabeta/CD19-depleted stem cell transplant. The DNA sequence follows: TGCAGTGCTCCGATTGTAGGAGGGGTGACCTACAATGAGCAGTTCTTC. Translated, it reads CSAPIVGGVTYNEQFF.